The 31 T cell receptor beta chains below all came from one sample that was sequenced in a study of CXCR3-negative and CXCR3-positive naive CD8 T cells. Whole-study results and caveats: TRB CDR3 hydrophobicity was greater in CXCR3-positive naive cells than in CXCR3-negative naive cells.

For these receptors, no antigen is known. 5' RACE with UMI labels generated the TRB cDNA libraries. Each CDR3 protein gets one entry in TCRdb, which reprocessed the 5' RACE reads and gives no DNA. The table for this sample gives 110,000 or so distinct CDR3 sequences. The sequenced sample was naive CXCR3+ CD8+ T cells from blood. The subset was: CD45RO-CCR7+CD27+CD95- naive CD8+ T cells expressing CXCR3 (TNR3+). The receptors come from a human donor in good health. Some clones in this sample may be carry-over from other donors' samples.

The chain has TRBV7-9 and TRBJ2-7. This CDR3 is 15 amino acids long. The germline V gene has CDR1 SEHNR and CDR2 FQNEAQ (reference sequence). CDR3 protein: CASSLAPGSSYEQYF.

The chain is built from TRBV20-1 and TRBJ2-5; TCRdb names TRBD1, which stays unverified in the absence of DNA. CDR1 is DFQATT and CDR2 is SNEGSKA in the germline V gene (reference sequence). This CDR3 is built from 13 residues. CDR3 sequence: CSANRGYQETQYF.

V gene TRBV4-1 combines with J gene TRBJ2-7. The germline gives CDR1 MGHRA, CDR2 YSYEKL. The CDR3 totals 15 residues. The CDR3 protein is CASSQVVEGSYEQYF.

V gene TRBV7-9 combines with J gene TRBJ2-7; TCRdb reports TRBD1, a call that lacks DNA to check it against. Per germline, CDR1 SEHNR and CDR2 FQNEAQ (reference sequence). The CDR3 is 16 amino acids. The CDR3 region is CASSLSPGAPSHEQYF.

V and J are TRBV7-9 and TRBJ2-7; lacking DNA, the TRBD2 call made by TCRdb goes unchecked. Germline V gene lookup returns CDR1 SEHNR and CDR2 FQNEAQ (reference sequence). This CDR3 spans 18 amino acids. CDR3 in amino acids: CASSPVPLGLAGSYEQYF.

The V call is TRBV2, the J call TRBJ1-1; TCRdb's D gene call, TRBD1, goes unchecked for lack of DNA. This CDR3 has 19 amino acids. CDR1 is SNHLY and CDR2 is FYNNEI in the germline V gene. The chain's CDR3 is CASSVWSENRGPMNTEAFF.

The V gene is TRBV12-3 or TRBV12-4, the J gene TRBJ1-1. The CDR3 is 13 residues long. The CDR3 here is CASSRLMNTEAFF.

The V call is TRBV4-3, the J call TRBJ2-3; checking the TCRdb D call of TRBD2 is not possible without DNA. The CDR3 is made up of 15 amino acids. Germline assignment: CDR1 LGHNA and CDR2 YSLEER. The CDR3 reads CASSPLRGGRDTQYF.

CDR3 region: CASSLADHGRADTQYF. This chain links TRBV13 with TRBJ2-3; TCRdb's D call of TRBD2 is untestable without DNA. The CDR3 covers 16 residues. Per germline, CDR1 PRHDT and CDR2 FYEKMQ (reference sequence).

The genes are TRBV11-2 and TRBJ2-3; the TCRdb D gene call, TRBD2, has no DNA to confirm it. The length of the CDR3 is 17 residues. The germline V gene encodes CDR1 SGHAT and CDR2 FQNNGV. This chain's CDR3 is CASSLGTTSGRGDTQYF.

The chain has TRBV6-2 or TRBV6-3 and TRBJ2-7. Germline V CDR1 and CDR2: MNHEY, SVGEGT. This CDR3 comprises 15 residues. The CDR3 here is CASSYLAGGTYEQYF.

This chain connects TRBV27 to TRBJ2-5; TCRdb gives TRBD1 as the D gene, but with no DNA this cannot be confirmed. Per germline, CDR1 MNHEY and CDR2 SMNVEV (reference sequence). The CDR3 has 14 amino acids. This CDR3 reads CASSLLGALETQYF.

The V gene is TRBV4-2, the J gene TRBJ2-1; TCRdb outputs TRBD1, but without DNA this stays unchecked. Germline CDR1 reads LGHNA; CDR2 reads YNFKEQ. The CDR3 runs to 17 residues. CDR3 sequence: CASSQDSGTNIINEQFF.

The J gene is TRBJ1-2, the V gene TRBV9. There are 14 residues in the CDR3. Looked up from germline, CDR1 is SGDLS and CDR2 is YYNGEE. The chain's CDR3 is CASSVGTEIYGYTF.

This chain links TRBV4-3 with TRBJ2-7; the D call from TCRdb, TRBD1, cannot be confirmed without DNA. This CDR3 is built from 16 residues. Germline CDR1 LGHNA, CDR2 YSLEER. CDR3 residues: CASSQEVGTGGEKQYF.

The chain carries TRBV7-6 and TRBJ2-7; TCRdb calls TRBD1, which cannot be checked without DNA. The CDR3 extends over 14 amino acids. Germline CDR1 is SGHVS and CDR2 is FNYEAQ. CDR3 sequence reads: CASSSFQTGAEQYF.

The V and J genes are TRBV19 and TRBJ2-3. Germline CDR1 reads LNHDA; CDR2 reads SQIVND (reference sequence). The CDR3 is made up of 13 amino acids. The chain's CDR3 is CASGTPYTDTQYF.

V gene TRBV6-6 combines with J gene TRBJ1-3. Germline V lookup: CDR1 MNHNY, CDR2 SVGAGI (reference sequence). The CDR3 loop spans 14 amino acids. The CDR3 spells CASSSTRSGNTIYF.

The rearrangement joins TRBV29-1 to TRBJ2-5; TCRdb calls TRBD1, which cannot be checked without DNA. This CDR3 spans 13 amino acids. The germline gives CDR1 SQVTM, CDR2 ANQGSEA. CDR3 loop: CSVEEQGQETQYF.

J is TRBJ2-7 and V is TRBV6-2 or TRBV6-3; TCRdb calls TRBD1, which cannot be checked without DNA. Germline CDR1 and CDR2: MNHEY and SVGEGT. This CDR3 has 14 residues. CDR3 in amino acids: CASSLRDRAYEQYF.

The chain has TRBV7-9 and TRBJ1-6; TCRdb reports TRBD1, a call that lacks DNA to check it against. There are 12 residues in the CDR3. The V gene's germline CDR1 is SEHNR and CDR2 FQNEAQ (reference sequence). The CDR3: CASSQMTGLMIF.

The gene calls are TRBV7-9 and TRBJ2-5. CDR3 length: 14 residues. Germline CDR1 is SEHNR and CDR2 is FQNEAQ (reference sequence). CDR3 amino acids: CTSTFPGLEETQYF.

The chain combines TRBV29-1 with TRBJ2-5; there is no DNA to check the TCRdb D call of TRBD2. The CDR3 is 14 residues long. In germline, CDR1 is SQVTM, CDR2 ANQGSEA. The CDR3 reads CSANGLAGSETQYF.

CDR3 amino acids: CASSHSTGRAFF. The chain combines TRBV6-2 or TRBV6-3 with TRBJ1-1; TCRdb names TRBD1, which stays unverified in the absence of DNA. In germline, CDR1 is MNHEY, CDR2 SVGEGT. There are 12 residues in the CDR3.

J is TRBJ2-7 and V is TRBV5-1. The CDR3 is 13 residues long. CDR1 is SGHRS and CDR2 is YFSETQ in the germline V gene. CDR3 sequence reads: CASSSPGLYEQYF. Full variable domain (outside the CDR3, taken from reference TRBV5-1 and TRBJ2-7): KAGVTQTPRYLIKTRGQQVTLSCSPISGHRSVSWYQQTPGQGLQFLFEYFSETQRNKGNFPGRFSGRQFSNSRSEMNVSTLELGDSALYLCASSSPGLYEQYFGPGTRLTVT.

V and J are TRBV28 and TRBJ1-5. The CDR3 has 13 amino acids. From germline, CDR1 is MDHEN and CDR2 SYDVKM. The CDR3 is CASREYSNQPQHF.

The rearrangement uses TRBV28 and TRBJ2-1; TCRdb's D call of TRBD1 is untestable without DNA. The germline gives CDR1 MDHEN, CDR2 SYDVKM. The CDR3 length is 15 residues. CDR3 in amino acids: CASRQGNYHYNEQFF.

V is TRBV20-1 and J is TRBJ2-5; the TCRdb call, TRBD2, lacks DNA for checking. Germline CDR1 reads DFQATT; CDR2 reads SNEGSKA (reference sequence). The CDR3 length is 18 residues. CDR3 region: CSAREGLAGVVRQETQYF.

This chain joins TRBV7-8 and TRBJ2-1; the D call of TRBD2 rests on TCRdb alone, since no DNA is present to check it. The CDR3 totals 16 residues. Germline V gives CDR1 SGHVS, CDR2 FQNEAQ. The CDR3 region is CASSLSSSGRYNEQFF.

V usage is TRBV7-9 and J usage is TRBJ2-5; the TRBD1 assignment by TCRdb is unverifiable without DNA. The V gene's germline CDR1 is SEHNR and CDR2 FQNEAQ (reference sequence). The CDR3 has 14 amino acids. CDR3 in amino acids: CASSSPGAQETQYF. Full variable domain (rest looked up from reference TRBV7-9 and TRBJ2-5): DTGVSQNPRHKITKRGQNVTFRCDPISEHNRLYWYRQTLGQGPEFLTYFQNEAQLEKSRLLSDRFSAERPKGSFSTLEIQRTEQGDSAMYLCASSSPGAQETQYFGPGTRLLVL.

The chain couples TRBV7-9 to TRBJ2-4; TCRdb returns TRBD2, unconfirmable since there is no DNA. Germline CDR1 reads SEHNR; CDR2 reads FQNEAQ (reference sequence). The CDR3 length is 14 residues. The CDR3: CASSPPATKNIQYF.